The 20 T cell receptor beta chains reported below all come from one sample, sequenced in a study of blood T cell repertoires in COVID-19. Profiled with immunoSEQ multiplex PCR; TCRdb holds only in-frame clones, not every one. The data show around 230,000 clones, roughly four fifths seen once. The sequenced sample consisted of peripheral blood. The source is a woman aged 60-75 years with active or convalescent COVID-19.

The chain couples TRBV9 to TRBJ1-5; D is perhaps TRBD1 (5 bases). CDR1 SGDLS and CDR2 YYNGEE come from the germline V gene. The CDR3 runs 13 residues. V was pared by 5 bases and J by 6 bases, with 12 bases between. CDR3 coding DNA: TGTGCCAGCAGTGACGGGGGGAGTCAGCCCCAGCATTTT. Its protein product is CASSDGGSQPQHF.

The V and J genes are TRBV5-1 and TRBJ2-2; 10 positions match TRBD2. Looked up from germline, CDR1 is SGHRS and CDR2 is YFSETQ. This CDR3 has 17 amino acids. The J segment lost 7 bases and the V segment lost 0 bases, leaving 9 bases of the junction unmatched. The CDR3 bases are TGCGCCAGCAGCTTGGCCCAGCGGGGGGGCCAAAGCGGGGAGCTGTTTTTT. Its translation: CASSLAQRGGQSGELFF.

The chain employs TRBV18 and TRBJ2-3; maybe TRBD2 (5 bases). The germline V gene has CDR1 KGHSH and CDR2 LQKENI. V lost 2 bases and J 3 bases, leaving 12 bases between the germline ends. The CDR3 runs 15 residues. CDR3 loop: CASSPSVGVTDTQYF. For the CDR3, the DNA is TGTGCCAGCTCACCATCGGTCGGGGTAACAGATACGCAGTATTTT. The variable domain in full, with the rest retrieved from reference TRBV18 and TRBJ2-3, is NAGVMQNPRHLVRRRGQEARLRCSPMKGHSHVYWYRQLPEEGLKFMVYLQKENIIDESGMPKERFSAEFPKEGPSILRIQQVVRGDSAAYFCASSPSVGVTDTQYFGPGTRLTVL.

DNA for the CDR3: TGTGCCAGCAGCTTAACCGGGACAGGGCGGAGGGCCAAAAACATTCAGTACTTC. Translation: CASSLTGTGRRAKNIQYF. The rearrangement joins TRBV7-9 to TRBJ2-4; 9 bases fit TRBD1. CDR3 length equals 18 residues. CDR1 and CDR2 from the germline V gene are SEHNR and FQNEAQ (reference sequence). Unmatched junction bases numbered 9, after V lost 2 bases and J lost 1 base.

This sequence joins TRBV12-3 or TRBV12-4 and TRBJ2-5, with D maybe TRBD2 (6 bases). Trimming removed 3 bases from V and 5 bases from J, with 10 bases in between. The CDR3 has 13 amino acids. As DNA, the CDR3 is TGTGCCAGCAGTTTTAGGGCGGGGGAGACCCAGTACTTC. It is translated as CASSFRAGETQYF.

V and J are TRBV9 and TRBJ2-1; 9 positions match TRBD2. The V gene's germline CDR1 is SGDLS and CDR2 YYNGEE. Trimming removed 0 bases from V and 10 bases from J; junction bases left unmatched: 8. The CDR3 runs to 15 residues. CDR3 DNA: TGTGCCAGCAGCGTAGGCGGTAGCGGGGGAGAAGAGCAGTTCTTC. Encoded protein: CASSVGGSGGEEQFF.

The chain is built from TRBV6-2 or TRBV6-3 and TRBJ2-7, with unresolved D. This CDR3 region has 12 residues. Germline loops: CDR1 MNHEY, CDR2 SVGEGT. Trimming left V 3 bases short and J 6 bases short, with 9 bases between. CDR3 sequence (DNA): TGTGCCAGCAGTTATGACATATCCGAGCAGTACTTC. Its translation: CASSYDISEQYF.

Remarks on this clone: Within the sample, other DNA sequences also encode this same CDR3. The CDR3 DNA is TGCAGCGTTTTGACAGGGCCGAACACTGAAGCTTTCTTT. This translates into CSVLTGPNTEAFF. The J gene is TRBJ1-1, the V gene TRBV29-1, with 7 bases identical to TRBD1. Looked up from germline, CDR1 is SQVTM and CDR2 is ANQGSEA. The ends lost 5 bases at V and 1 base at J; junction bases unmatched: 4. The length of the CDR3 is 13 residues.

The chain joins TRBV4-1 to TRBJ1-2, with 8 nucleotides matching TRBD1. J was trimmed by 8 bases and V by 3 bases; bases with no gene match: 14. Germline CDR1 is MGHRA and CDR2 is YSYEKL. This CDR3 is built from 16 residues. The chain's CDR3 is CASSQILGQGGFGYTF. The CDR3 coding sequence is TGCGCCAGCAGCCAGATCCTAGGACAGGGAGGATTCGGCTACACCTTC.

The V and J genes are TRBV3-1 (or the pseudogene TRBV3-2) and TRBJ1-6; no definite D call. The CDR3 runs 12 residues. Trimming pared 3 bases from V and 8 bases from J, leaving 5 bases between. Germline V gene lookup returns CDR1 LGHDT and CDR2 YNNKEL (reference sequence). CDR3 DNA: TGTGCCAGCAGCCAGGCCGATTCACCCCTCCACTTT. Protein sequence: CASSQADSPLHF.

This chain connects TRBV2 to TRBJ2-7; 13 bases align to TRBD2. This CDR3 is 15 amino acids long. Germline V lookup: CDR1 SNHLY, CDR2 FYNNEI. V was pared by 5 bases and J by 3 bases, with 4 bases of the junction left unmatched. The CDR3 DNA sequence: TGTGCCAGCAGTCGGACTAGCGGGGGATTCTACGAGCAGTACTTC. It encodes CASSRTSGGFYEQYF.

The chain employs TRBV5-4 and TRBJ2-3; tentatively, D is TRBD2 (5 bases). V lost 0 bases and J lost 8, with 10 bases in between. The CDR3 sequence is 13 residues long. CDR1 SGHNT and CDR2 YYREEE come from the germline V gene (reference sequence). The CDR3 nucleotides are TGTGCCAGCAGCTTGGCCTCCGGAGGTACGCAGTATTTT. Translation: CASSLASGGTQYF.

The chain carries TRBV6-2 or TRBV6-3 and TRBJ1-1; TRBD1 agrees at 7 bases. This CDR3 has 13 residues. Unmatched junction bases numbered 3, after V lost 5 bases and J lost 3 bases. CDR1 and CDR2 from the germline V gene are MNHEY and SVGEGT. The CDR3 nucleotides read TGTGCCAGCAGTAGACAGGGCCACACTGAAGCTTTCTTT. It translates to CASSRQGHTEAFF.

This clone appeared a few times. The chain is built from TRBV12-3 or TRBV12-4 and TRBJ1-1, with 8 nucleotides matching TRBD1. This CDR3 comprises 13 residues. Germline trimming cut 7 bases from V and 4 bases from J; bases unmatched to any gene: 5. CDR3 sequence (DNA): TGTGCCAGCACCCCGACAGGGGTCACTGAAGCTTTCTTT. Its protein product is CASTPTGVTEAFF.

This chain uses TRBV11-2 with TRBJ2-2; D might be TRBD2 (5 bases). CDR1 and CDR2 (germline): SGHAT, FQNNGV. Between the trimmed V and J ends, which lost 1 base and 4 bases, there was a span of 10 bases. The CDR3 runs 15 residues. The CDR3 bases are TGTGCCAGCAGCTTAGCGAGGGTTGGCACCGGGGAGCTGTTTTTT. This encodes CASSLARVGTGELFF.

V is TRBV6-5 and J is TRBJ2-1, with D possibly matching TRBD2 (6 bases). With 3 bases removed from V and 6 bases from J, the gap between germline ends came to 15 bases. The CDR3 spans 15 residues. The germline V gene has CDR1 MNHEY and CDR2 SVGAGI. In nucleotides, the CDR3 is TGTGCCAGCAGTTATTATGGTGGAGGGACCAATGAGCAGTTCTTC. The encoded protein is CASSYYGGGTNEQFF.

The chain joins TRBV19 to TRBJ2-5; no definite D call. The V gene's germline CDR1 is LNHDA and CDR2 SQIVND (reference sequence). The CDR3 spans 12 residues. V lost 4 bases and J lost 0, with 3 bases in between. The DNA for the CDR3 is TGTGCCAGTAGTACCGACCAAGAGACCCAGTACTTC. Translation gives CASSTDQETQYF.

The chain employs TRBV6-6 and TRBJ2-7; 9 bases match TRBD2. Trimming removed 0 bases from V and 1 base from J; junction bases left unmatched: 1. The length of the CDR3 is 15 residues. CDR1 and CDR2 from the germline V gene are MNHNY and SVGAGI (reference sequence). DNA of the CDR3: TGTGCCAGCAGTTACTCGGGACTAGCTTCCTACGAGCAGTACTTC. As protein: CASSYSGLASYEQYF.

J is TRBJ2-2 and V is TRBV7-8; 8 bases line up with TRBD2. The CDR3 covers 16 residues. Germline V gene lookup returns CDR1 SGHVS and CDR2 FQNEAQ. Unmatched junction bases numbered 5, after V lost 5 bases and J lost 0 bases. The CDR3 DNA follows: TGTGCCAGCAGCCCGGCGGGGGGTACGAACACCGGGGAGCTGTTTTTT. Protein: CASSPAGGTNTGELFF.

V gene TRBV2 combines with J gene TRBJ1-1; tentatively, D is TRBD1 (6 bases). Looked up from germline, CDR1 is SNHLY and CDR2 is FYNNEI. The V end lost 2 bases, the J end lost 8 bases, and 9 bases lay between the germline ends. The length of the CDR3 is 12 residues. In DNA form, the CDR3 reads TGTGCCAGCAGTGAACATGGGACAGAAGCTTTCTTT. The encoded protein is CASSEHGTEAFF.